This entry lists 27 T cell receptor beta chains sequenced from one sample in a study of T cell responses to AZD1222 COVID-19 vaccine. Produced via immunoSEQ multiplex PCR; TCRdb's table is partial and in-frame only. Of about 120,000 clones listed, approximately 91% were seen once; the top ten hold 1.1%. The sequenced sample was peripheral blood, obtained 28 days after the second AZD1222 dose. The receptors shown here come from an adult who received the AZD1222 COVID-19 vaccine.

The chain couples TRBV29-1 to TRBJ1-4; no clear D gene. Trimming stripped 7 bases from V and 6 bases from J, with 12 bases between. This CDR3 is built from 12 residues. CDR1 is SQVTM, CDR2 ANQGSEA, per germline. The CDR3 sequence is CSGMGLDEKLFF. CDR3 DNA sequence: TGCAGCGGAATGGGGTTGGATGAAAAACTGTTTTTT.

V gene TRBV23-1 combines with J gene TRBJ1-2; the D gene is possibly TRBD1 (5 bases). TRBV23-1 is recorded as an ORF, its role being uncertain. Deletions cut 7 bases from V and 2 bases from J, with 11 bases between. The CDR3 covers 13 residues. The CDR3 here is CASNSTVNYGYTF. The CDR3 bases are TGCGCCAGCAACTCGACAGTAAACTATGGCTACACCTTC.

This sequence joins TRBV5-1 and TRBJ1-2; D might be TRBD1 (5 bases). Per germline, CDR1 SGHRS and CDR2 YFSETQ. This CDR3 is built from 16 residues. Trimming cost V 2 bases and J 0 bases, with 14 bases left between them. This chain's CDR3 is CASSFAGRGTNYGYTF. CDR3 nucleotide sequence: TGCGCCAGCAGCTTCGCGGGTCGGGGGACTAACTATGGCTACACCTTC.

This chain uses TRBV5-8 with TRBJ1-1; D remains unclear. The V gene lost 4 bases and the J gene lost 1 base, with 8 bases spanning the gap. The germline gives CDR1 SGHTS, CDR2 YDEGEE. This CDR3 is 13 amino acids long. CDR3 residues: CASSRTPNTEAFF. As DNA, the CDR3 is TGTGCCAGCAGCAGGACCCCGAACACTGAAGCTTTCTTT. Based on the CDR3 plus reference TRBV5-8 and TRBJ1-1, the full variable domain is EAGVTQSPTHLIKTRGQQATLRCSPISGHTSVYWYQQALGLGLQFLLWYDEGEERNRGNFPPRFSGRQFPNYSSELNVNALELEDSALYLCASSRTPNTEAFFGQGTRLTVV.

The rearrangement uses TRBV6-5 and TRBJ2-7; D is ambiguous. CDR1 and CDR2 (germline): MNHEY, SVGAGI. This CDR3 is 12 amino acids long. The ends were cut back, 5 bases at V and 2 bases at J, with 7 bases in the middle. This CDR3 reads CASSKATYEQYF. The CDR3 bases are TGTGCCAGCAGTAAGGCTACCTACGAGCAGTACTTC.

The chain links TRBV6-1 to TRBJ2-7, with D tentatively TRBD1 (6 bases). CDR3 size: 15 residues. The V end was cut by 2 bases, the J end by 3 bases, with 14 bases between. Germline V CDR1 and CDR2: MNHNS, SASEGT. CDR3 amino acids: CASSEKYWDNYEQYF. Written as DNA, the CDR3 is TGTGCCAGCAGTGAAAAGTATTGGGACAACTACGAGCAGTACTTC.

The chain uses TRBV11-2 and TRBJ2-1, with a weak D call TRBD1 (5 bases). Germline V lookup: CDR1 SGHAT, CDR2 FQNNGV. CDR3 length: 16 amino acids. V was clipped by 3 bases and J by 8 bases, with 20 bases between them. The CDR3 is CASSFLTGLLRDEQFF. The DNA of the CDR3 is TGTGCCAGCAGCTTCCTAACAGGTCTCCTCCGGGATGAGCAGTTCTTC.

DNA for the CDR3: TGTGCCAGCAGTGTACAGGGTATCGGGGAGCTGTTTTTT. Translating it yields CASSVQGIGELFF. V usage is TRBV2 and J usage is TRBJ2-2, with D possibly TRBD1 on 6 matching bases. Looked up from germline, CDR1 is SNHLY and CDR2 is FYNNEI. Trimming removed 4 bases from V and 7 bases from J, with 10 bases in between. There are 13 residues in the CDR3. Together with reference TRBV2 and TRBJ2-2, the CDR3 gives the full variable domain: EPEVTQTPSHQVTQMGQEVILRCVPISNHLYFYWYRQILGQKVEFLVSFYNNEISEKSEIFDDQFSVERPDGSNFTLKIRSTKLEDSAMYFCASSVQGIGELFFGEGSRLTVL.

The table lists this clone with many counts. The chain has TRBV4-1 and TRBJ2-7; D not certain. The CDR3 runs to 13 residues. V was clipped by 0 bases and J by 6 bases, with 9 bases between them. Germline CDR1 is MGHRA and CDR2 is YSYEKL. The CDR3 nucleotides are TGCGCCAGCAGCCAAGATTTCTGGGGCGAGCAGTACTTC. This translates into CASSQDFWGEQYF.

This chain joins TRBV9 and TRBJ1-1, with 7 positions matching TRBD1. Germline trimming cut 4 bases from V and 1 base from J; bases unmatched to any gene: 4. Germline CDR1 SGDLS, CDR2 YYNGEE. This CDR3 is built from 14 residues. The CDR3: CASSPRQGNTEAFF. CDR3 in DNA: TGTGCCAGCAGCCCGCGACAGGGGAACACTGAAGCTTTCTTT.

This chain connects TRBV6-6 to TRBJ2-1; a possible D gene is TRBD2 (6 bases). The CDR3 loop spans 16 amino acids. V was pared by 5 bases and J by 6 bases, with 20 bases between. Germline lookup yields CDR1 MNHNY and CDR2 SVGAGI (reference sequence). CDR3 coding DNA: TGTGCCAGCAGTAATCAAGGGAGGCAGCGACCCAATGAGCAGTTCTTC. Its translation is CASSNQGRQRPNEQFF.

V is TRBV9 and J is TRBJ2-2, with D unclear. V was pared by 4 bases and J by 5 bases, with 15 bases between. Germline CDR1 is SGDLS and CDR2 is YYNGEE. There are 15 residues in the CDR3. This chain's CDR3 is CASSPRVTRTGELFF. The DNA of the CDR3 is TGTGCCAGCAGCCCCCGAGTGACGAGGACCGGGGAGCTGTTTTTT.

With regard to this clone: At one of its ends the junction is not consistent with the germline gene, which may arise from a read error. The J gene is TRBJ1-2, the V gene TRBV25-1; 9 bases are shared with TRBD1. The CDR3 totals 11 residues. Looked up from germline, CDR1 is MGHDK and CDR2 is SYGVNS. The CDR3 bases are TGTGCCAGCAGTGATAGGACAGGGGATTACTTC. The encoded protein is CASSDRTGDYF.

The rearrangement links TRBV7-3 to TRBJ1-2; a possible D gene is TRBD1 (5 bases). This CDR3 comprises 17 residues. CDR1 and CDR2 from the germline V gene are SGHTA and FQGTGA. Trimming took 1 base from V and 2 from J, leaving 17 bases between them. The CDR3 coding sequence is TGTGCCAGCAGCTTAAATCATGGTGGGGACGGAAACTATGGCTACACCTTC. This translates into CASSLNHGGDGNYGYTF.

The genes are TRBV14 and TRBJ2-1; 9 bases are a match to TRBD2. CDR3 length: 15 amino acids. J was trimmed by 9 bases and V by 4 bases; bases with no gene match: 10. Per the germline V gene, CDR1 is SGHDN and CDR2 is FVKESK. The CDR3 region is CASSLIGLAGIEQFF. In DNA form, the CDR3 reads TGTGCCAGCAGCCTTATCGGGCTAGCGGGGATTGAGCAGTTCTTC.

This clone was seen a single time. The chain uses TRBV28 and TRBJ1-5, with 7 positions matching TRBD1. The trim removed 7 bases at V and 4 bases at J, leaving 16 bases unmatched. This CDR3 region has 17 residues. The germline V gene encodes CDR1 MDHEN and CDR2 SYDVKM. The CDR3 loop is CASTPFVGTEINQPQHF. In nucleotides, the CDR3 is TGTGCCAGCACCCCATTCGTGGGGACAGAAATTAATCAGCCCCAGCATTTT.

This rearrangement joins TRBV11-2 to TRBJ2-1; D not certain. The V gene's germline CDR1 is SGHAT and CDR2 FQNNGV. The CDR3 covers 12 residues. V lost 5 bases and J 6 bases, leaving 8 bases between the germline ends. CDR3 loop: CASSEAINEQFF. CDR3 in DNA: TGTGCCAGCAGCGAGGCCATCAATGAGCAGTTCTTC.

This chain uses TRBV4-2 with TRBJ2-6; D unresolved. V shed 0 bases and J shed 0 bases, with 9 bases lying between them. The CDR3 extends over 17 amino acids. CDR1 and CDR2 from the germline V gene are LGHNA and YNFKEQ. The CDR3 loop reads CASSQDWAVSGANVLTF. The CDR3 nucleotides are TGTGCCAGCAGCCAAGATTGGGCGGTCTCTGGGGCCAACGTCCTGACTTTC.

The count of this clone is one. This chain joins TRBV9 and TRBJ1-6; D is possibly TRBD1 (5 bases). The V and J ends lost 3 bases and 9 bases respectively, with 10 bases between them. Germline-derived CDR1 and CDR2 are SGDLS and YYNGEE. This CDR3 is built from 13 residues. DNA for the CDR3: TGTGCCAGCAGCGGGCAGGGCAGTTCACCCCTCCACTTT. It is translated as CASSGQGSSPLHF.

The V call is TRBV7-8, the J call TRBJ2-7, with D perhaps matching TRBD1 (5 bases). This CDR3 region has 16 residues. Per the germline V gene, CDR1 is SGHVS and CDR2 is FQNEAQ. Trimming stripped 3 bases from V and 0 bases from J, with 15 bases between. CDR3 residues: CASSFDSLAGSYEQYF. The CDR3 DNA is TGTGCCAGCAGCTTCGACAGTCTCGCCGGCTCCTACGAGCAGTACTTC. Filled out from reference TRBV7-8 and TRBJ2-7, the complete variable domain reads GAGVSQSPRYKVAKRGQDVALRCDPISGHVSLFWYQQALGQGPEFLTYFQNEAQLDKSGLPSDRFFAERPEGSVSTLKIQRTQQEDSAVYLCASSFDSLAGSYEQYFGPGTRLTVT.

The sample holds a few counts of this clone. The gene calls are TRBV2 and TRBJ2-2; TRBD1 matches 8 bases. Germline V gene sequence: CDR1 SNHLY, CDR2 FYNNEI. V lost 7 bases, J lost 7 bases, and 8 bases stayed unmatched. This CDR3 contains 14 residues. The CDR3 loop reads CASTQQGEGGELFF. CDR3 nucleotides: TGTGCCAGCACCCAACAGGGGGAAGGCGGGGAGCTGTTTTTT. Using reference TRBV2 and TRBJ2-2 for the parts outside the CDR3, the full variable domain is EPEVTQTPSHQVTQMGQEVILRCVPISNHLYFYWYRQILGQKVEFLVSFYNNEISEKSEIFDDQFSVERPDGSNFTLKIRSTKLEDSAMYFCASTQQGEGGELFFGEGSRLTVL.

In DNA, the CDR3 is TGTGCCAGCCGGCCGGGGGAAGGCTATGGCTACACCTTC. Its translation is CASRPGEGYGYTF. The chain links TRBV6-5 to TRBJ1-2; D is perhaps TRBD1 (5 bases). V lost 8 bases and J lost 4, with 14 bases in between. The V gene's germline CDR1 is MNHEY and CDR2 SVGAGI. This CDR3 contains 13 residues.

The V gene is TRBV27, the J gene TRBJ1-2; a possible D gene is TRBD1 (6 bases). V lost 5 bases and J lost 1, with 17 bases in between. The CDR3 loop spans 16 amino acids. Germline CDR1 MNHEY, CDR2 SMNVEV (reference sequence). This chain's CDR3 is CASSAHRDKINYGYTF. CDR3 sequence (DNA): TGTGCCAGCAGTGCCCACCGGGACAAGATTAACTATGGCTACACCTTC.

This chain connects TRBV5-1 to TRBJ2-7, with D possibly TRBD2 on 5 matching bases. The length of the CDR3 is 14 residues. V was trimmed by 4 bases and J by 6 bases, leaving 17 bases between them. Germline CDR1 and CDR2: SGHRS and YFSETQ. The CDR3 protein is CASSSRGPEGEQYF. The CDR3 DNA follows: TGCGCCAGCAGCAGTCGTGGACCCGAGGGCGAGCAGTACTTC. The full variable domain, rest sourced from reference TRBV5-1 and TRBJ2-7, is KAGVTQTPRYLIKTRGQQVTLSCSPISGHRSVSWYQQTPGQGLQFLFEYFSETQRNKGNFPGRFSGRQFSNSRSEMNVSTLELGDSALYLCASSSRGPEGEQYFGPGTRLTVT.

V is TRBV21-1 and J is TRBJ2-2; the D call in the table, TRBD1, was not verified against the DNA. TRBV21-1 is recorded as a pseudogene. The CDR3 loop spans 19 amino acids. CDR3 protein: CASSKEMGQLLANTGELFF. The CDR3 DNA reads as TGTGCCAGCAGCAAAGAGATGGGACAGCTACTCGCGAACACCGGGGAGCTGTTTTTT.

The chain couples TRBV19 to TRBJ1-6; D might be TRBD1 (6 bases). Germline lookup yields CDR1 LNHDA and CDR2 SQIVND (reference sequence). This CDR3 has 13 amino acids. V lost 8 bases and J 6 bases, leaving 11 bases between the germline ends. CDR3 loop: CASQGPPNSPLHF. The CDR3, as DNA: TGTGCCAGTCAGGGGCCGCCTAATTCACCCCTCCACTTT.

V is TRBV14 and J is TRBJ2-7; no reliable D call. Trimming shortened V by 5 bases and J by 2 bases, and 13 bases separated the two germline ends. This CDR3 is 14 amino acids long. Germline V gene lookup returns CDR1 SGHDN and CDR2 FVKESK. For the CDR3, the DNA is TGTGCCAGCAGCTACGCAATGGGCCCCTACGAGCAGTACTTC. This gives the protein CASSYAMGPYEQYF.